This T cell receptor beta chain was identified in a study of regulatory T cells in long-lasting Graves disease. Investigators prepared the TCR beta libraries by applying iRepertoire HTBI primers and Arm-PCR of CDR3 regions. TCRdb recomputed calls from the multiplex PCR reads with MiXCR, one row per CDR3 protein. The data contain about 560,000 distinct CDR3 sequences, around 16% of them singletons. This clonotype was picked up many times. Stated time point: newly diagnosed GD, antithyroid drugs for less than 3 months. Scientists built the TCR library using RNA that was extracted from PBMCs. The CDR3 length is 17 residues. The junction had 4 bases not matched to a gene; V was cut back by 4 bases and J by 1 base. These same data were also listed under a study on T cells in Graves' hyperthyroidism and ophthalmopathy. That work states: Diagnosis of hyperthyroidism was new in patients aged 18 to 65, and its duration was under 2 months. Reasons for excluding patients were uncontrolled infection, other autoimmune disease, pregnancy or lactation. The study used the HTBI primer set for a first-round RT-PCR of the TCR CDR3. A model using 13 V-J features told ophthalmopathy apart from stable hyperthyroidism.

V and J are TRBV12-3 or TRBV12-4 and TRBJ2-1; the match to TRBD2 covers 13 bases. Material: peripheral blood mononuclear cells (PBMCs), obtained at new diagnosis, from a patient treated with antithyroid drugs. This TCR came from a man younger than 35 with Graves disease. The CDR3 loop reads CASSSGLAGVSYNEQFF. For the CDR3, the DNA is TGTGCCAGCAGTTCCGGACTAGCGGGGGTGTCCTACAATGAGCAGTTCTTC.